Listed here are 2 T cell receptor beta chains from one sample, sequenced in a study of T cell responses to AZD1222 COVID-19 vaccine. Profiling relied on immunoSEQ multiplex PCR, and the TCRdb table lists in-frame clones only, not all of them. The sample includes around 100,000 clones, roughly 85% of them seen just once. The sequencing used peripheral blood, collected on day 0 of AZD1222 vaccination. The receptors were gathered from an adult in good health.

The rearrangement joins TRBV5-1 to TRBJ2-5; 15 bases fit TRBD2. Per the germline V gene, CDR1 is SGHRS and CDR2 is YFSETQ. This CDR3 region has 15 residues. The trim removed 3 bases at V and 5 bases at J, leaving 2 bases unmatched. The CDR3: CASSWTSGGVETQYF. DNA of the CDR3: TGCGCCAGCAGCTGGACTAGCGGGGGGGTGGAGACCCAGTACTTC.

The chain joins TRBV4-2 to TRBJ2-3, with TRBD1 identical over 8 bases. This CDR3 spans 19 amino acids. The germline CDR1 and CDR2 sequences are LGHNA and YNFKEQ. V lost 4 bases to trimming and J lost 5 bases; unmatched junction nucleotides: 20. The CDR3 DNA follows: TGTGCCAGCAGCCGAGAATCTGAGAGATCCAGGGGGCATGGAGATACGCAGTATTTT. The encoded protein is CASSRESERSRGHGDTQYF.